The 2 T cell receptor beta chains below all came from one sample that was sequenced in a study of shared clonotypes between healthy human individuals. Method: immunoSEQ multiplex PCR; TCRdb's copy keeps in-frame clones and lacks some. The sample holds hundreds of thousands of clones, 75% to 85% seen once. Sequencing used PBMCs. Receptors originate from a woman aged 40 to 50 in good health. Some clones in this sample may be carry-over from other donors' samples.

The chain recombines TRBV5-1 with TRBJ2-7; possible D gene TRBD2, 6 bases. V was shortened by 0 bases and J by 3 bases, with 10 bases between the two germline ends. Germline CDR1 and CDR2: SGHRS and YFSETQ. The CDR3 length is 14 residues. CDR3 nucleotide sequence: TGCGCCAGCAGCTTGGGGGGACTCGGCTACGAGCAGTACTTC. Amino acids: CASSLGGLGYEQYF. The complete variable domain, with remaining parts taken from reference TRBV5-1 and TRBJ2-7, reads KAGVTQTPRYLIKTRGQQVTLSCSPISGHRSVSWYQQTPGQGLQFLFEYFSETQRNKGNFPGRFSGRQFSNSRSEMNVSTLELGDSALYLCASSLGGLGYEQYFGPGTRLTVT.

This rearrangement joins TRBV6-1 to TRBJ1-5; possibly TRBD1 for D (5 bases). Germline-derived CDR1 and CDR2 are MNHNS and SASEGT. Trimming took 2 bases from V and 3 from J, leaving 17 bases between them. The CDR3 is made up of 17 amino acids. The CDR3 here is CASSERISGATNQPQHF. DNA for the CDR3: TGTGCCAGCAGTGAAAGGATTTCTGGGGCGACCAATCAGCCCCAGCATTTT.